Following are 3 T cell receptor beta chains from one sample sequenced in a study of Siglec-9 on CD8 T cells in melanoma. Data came from immunoSEQ multiplex PCR; TCRdb stores just in-frame clones and leaves some out. The sample holds 30,000 to 45,000 clones, 80% to 85% seen once. Sample: Siglec-9- CD8+ T cells sorted from blood. The receptors were sampled from a human donor in good health.

J is TRBJ2-7 and V is TRBV28, with D possibly being TRBD1 (5 bases). CDR1 MDHEN and CDR2 SYDVKM come from the germline V gene. This CDR3 contains 14 residues. Trimming cost V 3 bases and J 4 bases, with 13 bases left between them. Written as DNA, the CDR3 is TGTGCCAGCAGTTTCCTGACAGAGAGGTACGAGCAGTACTTC. It specifies CASSFLTERYEQYF. Looking up the rest from reference TRBV28 and TRBJ2-7 gives the full variable domain: DVKVTQSSRYLVKRTGEKVFLECVQDMDHENMFWYRQDPGLGLRLIYFSYDVKMKEKGDIPEGYSVSREKKERFSLILESASTNQTSMYLCASSFLTERYEQYFGPGTRLTVT.

V is TRBV7-9 and J is TRBJ1-2, with D unresolved. The germline V and J ends were trimmed by 0 bases and 3 bases, with 14 bases remaining between them. The CDR3 runs 16 residues. CDR1 is SEHNR, CDR2 FQNEAQ, per germline (reference sequence). The CDR3 sequence: CASSLAPAPADYGYTF. CDR3 sequence (DNA): TGTGCCAGCAGCTTAGCCCCAGCTCCCGCGGACTATGGCTACACCTTC.

The rearrangement links TRBV7-8 to TRBJ2-2, with 11 bases fitting TRBD2. The CDR3 covers 16 residues. Looked up from germline, CDR1 is SGHVS and CDR2 is FQNEAQ. V trimming: 5 bases; J trimming: 5 bases; junction bases outside the gene matches: 7. The CDR3 protein is CASSILAGGGTGELFF. The CDR3 DNA reads as TGTGCCAGCAGCATATTAGCGGGAGGGGGTACCGGGGAGCTGTTTTTT.